The rows below give T cell receptor beta chains drawn from one sample of a study of blood T cell repertoires in COVID-19. Using immunoSEQ multiplex PCR, the repertoire was profiled, and TCRdb retains in-frame clones only, with some absent. The sample yields 250,000 to 350,000 clones, 88% seen once. Sequenced: PBMCs or T cells enriched from blood (not recorded which). These receptors all come from a woman aged 45 to 65 who had recovered from COVID-19. CDR3s include the opening cysteine and the closing phenylalanine or tryptophan. A D gene is named only where the DNA matches it firmly. Rows give clone size only sometimes, using once, few, many, or a class for an expanded clone.

V	D	J	size	DNA	CDR3
TRBV4-1	.	TRBJ1-4	.	TGCGCCAGCAGCCAAGGAGGGCGGGGAACTAATGAAAAACTGTTTTTT	CASSQGGRGTNEKLFF
TRBV12-5	TRBD2	TRBJ2-1	.	TGTGCTAGTGGCAGGACTAGAGACAATGAGCAGTTCTTC	CASGRTRDNEQFF
TRBV6-5	.	TRBJ1-2	.	TGTGCCAGCAGACAGGGCTCCTTCGGTGGCTACACCTTC	CASRQGSFGGYTF
TRBV4-3	.	TRBJ1-6	.	TGCGCCAGCAGCCAAGAACTAAGCCGGATGAATTCACCCCTCCACTTT	CASSQELSRMNSPLHF
TRBV28	TRBD2	TRBJ2-1	once	TGTGCCAGCGGCCTAGGGACTAGCGGGAGCTACAATGAGCAGTTCTTC	CASGLGTSGSYNEQFF
TRBV5-5	TRBD1	TRBJ2-7	few	TGTGCCAGCAGCTTGGTAAGCGCCCGGGACAGGGAAGACGAGCAGTACTTC	CASSLVSARDREDEQYF
TRBV2	TRBD1	TRBJ2-7	.	TGTGCCAGGGGGACAGGGGGCTACGAGCAGTACTTC	CARGTGGYEQYF
TRBV30	TRBD1	TRBJ1-1	once	TGTGCCTGGAGTGACAGGGGGGACACTGAAGCTTTCTTT	CAWSDRGDTEAFF
TRBV18	TRBD2	TRBJ2-5	.	TGTGCCAGCTCACCACCGGGACTAGCGTCCCAAGAGACCCAGTACTTC	CASSPPGLASQETQYF
TRBV2	TRBD2	TRBJ2-5	.	TGTGCCAGCAGGACAGGGACTAGCGGGAGGGCCCTGTTAGGAGAGACCCAGTACTTC	CASRTGTSGRALLGETQYF
TRBV19	.	TRBJ1-1	.	TGTGCCAGTAGTATACAGACAGGGAACACTGAAGCTTTCTTT	CASSIQTGNTEAFF
TRBV11-2	.	TRBJ2-2	.	TGTGCCAGCAGCTTGGACTTTCGAAGTTCCGGGGAGCTGTTTTTT	CASSLDFRSSGELFF
TRBV2	.	TRBJ1-6	.	TGTGCCAGCATTGGTAGCTCCTATAATTCACCCCTCCACTTT	CASIGSSYNSPLHF
TRBV27	.	TRBJ1-1	.	TGTGCCAGCGGGCAAAAGACCGGGACAACGAACACTGAAGCTTTCTTT	CASGQKTGTTNTEAFF
TRBV6-2/TRBV6-3	TRBD2	TRBJ2-3	.	TGTGCCAGCAGTTATTCGACTAGCGGGACTGTGTATTTT	CASSYSTSGTVYF
TRBV27	TRBD1	TRBJ1-2	.	TGTGCCAGCAGTGAGGGACAGGGAGACTACTATGGCTACACCTTC	CASSEGQGDYYGYTF
TRBV7-2	TRBD2	TRBJ2-2	.	TGTGCCAGCAGCTTAACTAGCGCCGTCCCCGGGGAGCTGTTTTTT	CASSLTSAVPGELFF
TRBV7-2	.	TRBJ2-5	.	TGTGCCAGCAGCCCCCGGGCCGGGAACCAAGAGACCCAGTACTTC	CASSPRAGNQETQYF
TRBV6-2/TRBV6-3	TRBD2	TRBJ2-1	.	TGTGCCAGCAGTTACTCCCGAACTAGCGGGAGTTACAATGAGCAGTTCTTC	CASSYSRTSGSYNEQFF
TRBV28	.	TRBJ1-5	.	TGTGCCAGCAGTACTGGACAGCCAGGCGGTCAGCCCCAGCATTTT	CASSTGQPGGQPQHF
TRBV5-4	TRBD1	TRBJ2-7	.	TGTGCCAGCAGCTCCCCGGGACAGGGGGCCTACGAGCAGTACTTC	CASSSPGQGAYEQYF
TRBV15	.	TRBJ1-1	once	TGTGCCACCAGCAGGGTCTCAGGGACATTGAGTGAAGCTTTCTTT	CATSRVSGTLSEAFF
TRBV4-3	.	TRBJ1-1	.	TGCGCCAGCAGCCAACACCGTGGCAACACTGAAGCTTTCTTT	CASSQHRGNTEAFF
TRBV6-4	.	TRBJ2-5	.	TGTGCCAGCAGTGTAAGCGCGAAAGAGACCCAGTACTTC	CASSVSAKETQYF
TRBV21-1	.	TRBJ1-2	.	TGTGCCAGCAGCTACGCCAGGGGCGTTGGCTACACCTTC	CASSYARGVGYTF
TRBV3-1/TRBV3-2	.	TRBJ2-7	.	TGTGCCAGCAGTGGGGTTGGGCGCCTAGCGCCAACCTACGAGCAGTACTTC	CASSGVGRLAPTYEQYF
TRBV27	TRBD1	TRBJ1-5	.	TGTGCCAGCAGTCGGACAGGGGATTATCAGCCCCAGCATTTT	CASSRTGDYQPQHF